The 26 T cell receptor beta chains given below trace back to one sample, sequenced in a study of blood T cells in healthy people across ages. Primers used in a second PCR of about 7 to 12 cycles were a sample-barcoded 5' primer and a J-beta primer mix. TCRdb reanalysed the 5' RACE reads using MiXCR and keeps one entry per CDR3 protein. The profile shows around 1,000,000 distinct CDR3 sequences, approximately 26% of them singletons. This sample also appeared in a second study, on T cells of mothers and their children.

The sample comprised blood. These receptors came from a girl aged 2-10 years in good health.

V and J are TRBV28 and TRBJ2-1, with a weak D call TRBD2 (6 bases). The better agreement between TRBJ2-7 and the DNA end casts doubt on the J call. Germline CDR1 reads MDHEN; CDR2 reads SYDVKM. The CDR3 is 12 residues long. CDR3: CASSGEAYEQYF. CDR3 coding DNA: TGTGCCAGCAGCGGGGAGGCTTACGAGCAGTACTTC.

The chain links TRBV24-1 to TRBJ1-1; 8 positions agree with TRBD1. CDR3 length equals 13 residues. From germline, CDR1 is KGHDR and CDR2 SFDVKD. The V segment lost 5 bases and the J segment 4 bases; nucleotides outside the gene matches: 2. CDR3 protein: CATSGTGGTEAFF. CDR3 sequence (DNA): TGTGCCACCAGTGGCACAGGGGGCACTGAAGCTTTCTTT.

This clonotype was counted between two and nine times. The genes are TRBV28 and TRBJ2-1; D may be TRBD2 (6 bases). Germline CDR1 is MDHEN and CDR2 is SYDVKM. V gave up 4 bases and J gave up 4 bases, with 17 bases separating them. The CDR3 is made up of 16 amino acids. In nucleotides, the CDR3 is TGTGCCAGCAGTTCTCCGGGACTCCTACTTTACAATGAGCAGTTCTTC. Translating gives CASSSPGLLLYNEQFF. Based on the CDR3 plus reference TRBV28 and TRBJ2-1, the full variable domain is DVKVTQSSRYLVKRTGEKVFLECVQDMDHENMFWYRQDPGLGLRLIYFSYDVKMKEKGDIPEGYSVSREKKERFSLILESASTNQTSMYLCASSSPGLLLYNEQFFGPGTRLTVL.

On this clonotype: No conserved phenylalanine or tryptophan ends this CDR3, so it is likely a read error. The chain carries TRBV12-5 and TRBJ1-2; TRBD1 is a possible D gene (6 bases). V was shortened by 2 bases and J by 5 bases, with 9 bases between the two germline ends. This CDR3 has 13 residues. Germline V gives CDR1 LGHNT, CDR2 FRNRAP. CDR3 region: CASGLYRVYGYTI. The CDR3 DNA reads TGTGCTAGTGGTTTGTACAGGGTTTATGGCTACACCATC.

The chain recombines TRBV29-1 with TRBJ2-5, with 7 bases lining up with TRBD1. The germline V gene has CDR1 SQVTM and CDR2 ANQGSEA. The CDR3 consists of 13 residues. With V trimmed by 7 bases and J by 5 bases, 10 bases remained unmatched. The chain's CDR3 is CSAVTGSGETQYF. In nucleotides, the CDR3 is TGCAGCGCTGTGACAGGGTCCGGGGAGACCCAGTACTTC. Drawing the rest from reference TRBV29-1 and TRBJ2-5, the complete variable domain is SAVISQKPSRDICQRGTSLTIQCQVDSQVTMMFWYRQQPGQSLTLIATANQGSEATYESGFVIDKFPISRPNLTFSTLTVSNMSPEDSSIYLCSAVTGSGETQYFGPGTRLLVL.

This clonotype appeared a few times. This sequence joins TRBV5-5 and TRBJ2-7; 7 nucleotides line up with TRBD1. The CDR3 spans 17 residues. The germline V gene has CDR1 SGHKS and CDR2 YYEKEE (reference sequence). Trimming removed 4 bases from V and 4 bases from J; junction bases left unmatched: 17. The CDR3 is CASSARDSSLLPYEQYF. The CDR3 nucleotides read TGTGCCAGCAGCGCCCGGGACAGCTCCCTACTTCCATACGAGCAGTACTTC. The full variable domain, completed using reference TRBV5-5 and TRBJ2-7, is DAGVTQSPTHLIKTRGQQVTLRCSPISGHKSVSWYQQVLGQGPQFIFQYYEKEERGRGNFPDRFSARQFPNYSSELNVNALLLGDSALYLCASSARDSSLLPYEQYFGPGTRLTVT.

The genes are TRBV6-1 and TRBJ2-4; D tentatively reads TRBD1 or TRBD2 (5 bases each). Per germline, CDR1 MNHNS and CDR2 SASEGT. Trimming shortened V by 2 bases and J by 4 bases, and 12 bases separated the two germline ends. CDR3 size: 15 residues. CDR3 nucleotides: TGTGCCAGCAGTGAATCCCAGGGAGCAAAAAACATTCAGTACTTC. The encoded protein is CASSESQGAKNIQYF.

This clonotype was seen a handful of times. J is TRBJ2-5 and V is TRBV3-1; D perhaps matches TRBD1 (6 bases). Germline V gives CDR1 LGHDT, CDR2 YNNKEL (reference sequence). This CDR3 region has 16 residues. V dropped 5 bases and J dropped 5 bases, with 21 bases sitting between them. Here the CDR3 reads CASSSTGLSDRETQYF. Here the CDR3 DNA reads TGTGCCAGCAGCTCTACAGGGTTATCTGACCGGGAGACCCAGTACTTC.

This clonotype was counted between two and nine times. The rearrangement links TRBV19 to TRBJ2-5, with a tentative D call TRBD2 (6 bases). V was trimmed by 7 bases and J by 7 bases, leaving 10 bases between them. Looked up from germline, CDR1 is LNHDA and CDR2 is SQIVND (reference sequence). The CDR3 has 11 residues. In DNA form, the CDR3 reads TGTGCCAGTAATGAGGGACTGACCCAGTACTTC. This gives the protein CASNEGLTQYF.

This clonotype was detected a few times. The chain links TRBV4-1 to TRBJ2-5; TRBD1 matches 8 bases. Matching the DNA end better, TRBJ2-7 makes the J call doubtful. There are 17 residues in the CDR3. Germline CDR1 reads MGHRA; CDR2 reads YSYEKL. This CDR3 reads CASSQGLIRGRTNEQYF. In nucleotides, the CDR3 is TGCGCCAGCAGCCAGGGTTTGATCAGGGGGCGTACTAACGAGCAGTACTTC.

This clonotype has more than one count but fewer than ten. This rearrangement joins TRBV20-1 to TRBJ2-2, with 8 bases fitting TRBD2. V lost 1 base and J lost 1; bases outside the gene matches: 2. CDR3 length equals 15 residues. The germline V gene encodes CDR1 DFQATT and CDR2 SNEGSKA (reference sequence). Written as DNA, the CDR3 is TGCAGTGCTAGAGGGAGCGGGAGGAACACCGGGGAGCTGTTTTTT. This encodes CSARGSGRNTGELFF.

This chain links TRBV6-2 or TRBV6-3 with TRBJ2-3; D might be TRBD2 (6 bases). Per the germline V gene, CDR1 is MNHEY and CDR2 is SVGEGT. The CDR3 has 15 amino acids. The V gene lost 7 bases and the J gene lost 2 bases, with 16 bases spanning the gap. The CDR3 loop is CASIEDGRTTDTQYF. The CDR3 coding sequence is TGTGCCAGCATCGAGGACGGGAGAACCACAGATACGCAGTATTTT.

In this sample, this clonotype turned up a few times. V gene TRBV20-1 combines with J gene TRBJ1-4; no firm D call. The CDR3 extends over 13 amino acids. V lost 3 bases to trimming and J lost 1 base, with 6 bases between them. From germline, CDR1 is DFQATT and CDR2 SNEGSKA (reference sequence). The CDR3 bases are TGCAGTGCTAGGGACGGAACTAATGAAAAACTGTTTTTT. This translates into CSARDGTNEKLFF.

The J gene is TRBJ2-7, the V gene TRBV15, with D possibly being TRBD1 (5 bases). The CDR3 consists of 15 residues. V lost 1 base and J lost 4, with 14 bases in between. Looked up from germline, CDR1 is LNHNV and CDR2 is YYDKDF (reference sequence). The CDR3 bases are TGTGCCACCAGCAGAGGAACGACGGACAATTACGAGCAGTACTTC. Protein product: CATSRGTTDNYEQYF.

This rearrangement joins TRBV9 to TRBJ2-1; D remains unclear. The CDR3 is 13 amino acids. Trimming left V 4 bases short and J 7 bases short, with 12 bases between. Germline lookup yields CDR1 SGDLS and CDR2 YYNGEE. CDR3 nucleotides: TGTGCCAGCAGCCCGAGAATTGAGAATGAGCAGTTCTTC. The encoded protein is CASSPRIENEQFF.

In this sample, this clonotype turned up a few times. V and J are TRBV6-1 and TRBJ1-5, with 7 nucleotides matching TRBD1. The trim removed 6 bases at V and 9 bases at J, leaving 14 bases unmatched. Per the germline V gene, CDR1 is MNHNS and CDR2 is SASEGT. The CDR3 runs 15 residues. CDR3 loop: CASRGTGQYSLPQHF. The DNA of the CDR3 is TGTGCCAGCAGAGGAACGGGACAGTACAGTTTGCCCCAGCATTTT.

The V call is TRBV29-1, the J call TRBJ1-2; no firm D call. Germline values: CDR1 SQVTM, CDR2 ANQGSEA. Trimming stripped 6 bases from V and 4 bases from J, with 9 bases between. CDR3 size: 11 residues. CDR3 protein: CSVPGVYGYTF. The CDR3 DNA sequence: TGCAGCGTCCCTGGGGTCTATGGCTACACCTTC. The whole variable domain, remainder taken from reference TRBV29-1 and TRBJ1-2, is SAVISQKPSRDICQRGTSLTIQCQVDSQVTMMFWYRQQPGQSLTLIATANQGSEATYESGFVIDKFPISRPNLTFSTLTVSNMSPEDSSIYLCSVPGVYGYTFGSGTRLTVV.

The V call is TRBV7-3, the J call TRBJ2-5, with a tentative D call TRBD1 (6 bases). V lost 0 bases to trimming and J lost 4 bases, with 12 bases between them. Germline V gene lookup returns CDR1 SGHTA and CDR2 FQGTGA. This CDR3 contains 15 residues. CDR3: CASSLTQTGIETQYF. CDR3 bases: TGTGCCAGCAGCTTAACACAAACAGGGATAGAGACCCAGTACTTC.

The chain links TRBV15 to TRBJ2-4; the D is unclear. The V gene's germline CDR1 is LNHNV and CDR2 YYDKDF (reference sequence). The V and J ends lost 0 bases and 3 bases respectively, with 6 bases between them. This CDR3 contains 14 residues. CDR3 in amino acids: CATSRENLKNIQYF. CDR3 coding DNA: TGTGCCACCAGCAGAGAGAACCTCAAAAACATTCAGTACTTC.

This clonotype was detected only a few times. CDR3 residues: CASSLALQSSGNTIYF. CDR3 nucleotide sequence: TGTGCCAGCAGTTTAGCGCTTCAGTCCTCTGGAAACACCATATATTTT. The genes are TRBV12-3 or TRBV12-4 and TRBJ1-3; D is uncertain. The CDR3 runs 16 residues. Trimming took off 0 bases at V and 0 bases at J, with 9 bases between the two ends.

In this sample, this clonotype turned up a few times. The chain combines TRBV7-8 with TRBJ2-4; 9 bases are shared with TRBD1. Germline lookup yields CDR1 SGHVS and CDR2 FQNEAQ. The junction had 8 bases not matched to a gene; V was cut back by 5 bases and J by 3 bases. The CDR3 contains 16 residues. CDR3 bases: TGTGCCAGCAGCCATGCCGGGACAGGGATCAAAAACATTCAGTACTTC. Translated, it gives CASSHAGTGIKNIQYF.

The rearrangement uses TRBV11-3 and TRBJ2-3, with 7 bases identical to TRBD2. J gave up 1 base and V 5 bases, and 6 bases lay outside the gene matches. The CDR3 is 15 residues long. Germline assignment: CDR1 SGHNT and CDR2 YENEEA. The CDR3 coding sequence is TGTGCCAGCAGCATCGCTAGCGGACGCACAGATACGCAGTATTTT. Its protein product is CASSIASGRTDTQYF. The variable domain in full, completed from reference TRBV11-3 and TRBJ2-3, reads EAGVVQSPRYKIIEKKQPVAFWCNPISGHNTLYWYLQNLGQGPELLIRYENEEAVDDSQLPKDRFSAERLKGVDSTLKIQPAELGDSAVYLCASSIASGRTDTQYFGPGTRLTVL.

The chain uses TRBV29-1 and TRBJ2-1; possible D gene TRBD2, 7 bases. The CDR3 sequence is 17 residues long. Trimming cost V 4 bases and J 0 bases, with 19 bases left between them. Germline CDR1 and CDR2: SQVTM and ANQGSEA. In DNA, the CDR3 is TGCAGCGTTGGGTGGGTAGGGGGAGGGAGCTCCTACAATGAGCAGTTCTTC. It is translated as CSVGWVGGGSSYNEQFF.

The V call is TRBV29-1, the J call TRBJ2-7; D may be TRBD1 or TRBD2 (6 bases each). Germline CDR1 SQVTM, CDR2 ANQGSEA. V lost 4 bases, J lost 2 bases, and 9 bases lay in between. The CDR3 extends over 12 amino acids. The CDR3 here is CSVGGTPYEQYF. CDR3 bases: TGCAGCGTTGGCGGGACACCCTACGAGCAGTACTTC.

The table lists this clonotype with a few counts. The chain has TRBV28 and TRBJ1-4; 11 nucleotides agree with TRBD1. The CDR3 has 19 residues. The trim removed 2 bases at V and 6 bases at J, leaving 14 bases unmatched. The germline V gene has CDR1 MDHEN and CDR2 SYDVKM. CDR3 residues: CASSLGQGAGLRLYEKLFF. The CDR3 bases are TGTGCCAGCAGTTTAGGACAGGGGGCGGGCCTTCGTTTATATGAAAAACTGTTTTTT. The full variable domain, in which reference TRBV28 and TRBJ1-4 provide the parts outside the CDR3, is DVKVTQSSRYLVKRTGEKVFLECVQDMDHENMFWYRQDPGLGLRLIYFSYDVKMKEKGDIPEGYSVSREKKERFSLILESASTNQTSMYLCASSLGQGAGLRLYEKLFFGSGTQLSVL.

The table lists this clonotype with a few counts. The chain links TRBV5-1 to TRBJ2-3; D unclear. The ends were cut back, 1 base at V and 0 bases at J, with 6 bases in the middle. CDR3 length: 14 residues. Germline V gene data show CDR1 as SGHRS and CDR2 as YFSETQ. The CDR3 DNA reads TGCGCCAGCAGCTTGTATACTAGCACAGATACGCAGTATTTT. Encoded protein: CASSLYTSTDTQYF.